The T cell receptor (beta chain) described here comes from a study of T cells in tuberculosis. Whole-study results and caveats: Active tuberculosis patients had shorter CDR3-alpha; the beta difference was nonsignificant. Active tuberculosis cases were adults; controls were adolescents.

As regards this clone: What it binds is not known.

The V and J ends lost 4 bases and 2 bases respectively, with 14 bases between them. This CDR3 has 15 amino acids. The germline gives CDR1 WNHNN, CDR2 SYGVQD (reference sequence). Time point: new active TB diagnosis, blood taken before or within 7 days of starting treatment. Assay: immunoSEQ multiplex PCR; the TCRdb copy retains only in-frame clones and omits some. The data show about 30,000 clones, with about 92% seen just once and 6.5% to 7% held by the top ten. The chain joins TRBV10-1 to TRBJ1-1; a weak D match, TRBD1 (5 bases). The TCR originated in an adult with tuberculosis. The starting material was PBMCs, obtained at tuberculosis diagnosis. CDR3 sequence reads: CASSGAAGKNTEAFF. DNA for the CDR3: TGCGCCAGCAGTGGGGCGGCAGGGAAAAACACTGAAGCTTTCTTT.